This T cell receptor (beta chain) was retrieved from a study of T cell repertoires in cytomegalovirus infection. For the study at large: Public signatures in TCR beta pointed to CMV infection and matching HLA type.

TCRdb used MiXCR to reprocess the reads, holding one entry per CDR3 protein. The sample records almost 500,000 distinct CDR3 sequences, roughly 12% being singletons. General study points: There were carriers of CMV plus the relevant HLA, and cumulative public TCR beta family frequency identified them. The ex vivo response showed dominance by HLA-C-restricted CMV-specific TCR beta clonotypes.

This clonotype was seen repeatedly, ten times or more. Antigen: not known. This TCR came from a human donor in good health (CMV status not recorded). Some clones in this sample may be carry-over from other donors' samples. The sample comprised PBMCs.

The CDR3 sequence: CASRPSWGRISGANVLTF. The DNA of the CDR3 is TGTGCCAGCAGACCTTCCTGGGGACGGATCTCTGGGGCCAACGTCCTGACTTTC. This chain joins TRBV12-3 or TRBV12-4 and TRBJ2-6, with D possibly being TRBD1 or TRBD2 (5 bases each). V shed 6 bases and J shed 0 bases, with 18 bases lying between them. The CDR3 consists of 18 residues.